This is a list of T cell receptor beta chains from one sample in a study of T cell responses to AZD1222 COVID-19 vaccine. Data came from immunoSEQ multiplex PCR; TCRdb stores just in-frame clones and leaves some out. The table has some 140,000 clones, around nine tenths seen once. Source: peripheral blood, taken on day 0 of AZD1222 vaccination. The receptor source for this set is an adult in good health. Each CDR3 is given with its conserved first and last residue. A D gene is named only where the DNA matches it firmly. Clone size is not always given. Where it is, it says once, few, many or a class for expanded clones.

len: 13
abundance: .
j_gene: TRBJ1-2
d_gene: .
v_gene: TRBV30
CDR3nt: TGTGCCTGGAGTGATGGGCCTGAACTCGGCTACACCTTC
CDR3aa: CAWSDGPELGYTF

len: 15
abundance: .
j_gene: TRBJ2-7
d_gene: TRBD1
v_gene: TRBV28
CDR3nt: TGTGCCAGCAGCCCGGACAGGAGAAGCTCCTACGAGCAGTACTTC
CDR3aa: CASSPDRRSSYEQYF

len: 11
abundance: .
j_gene: TRBJ1-4
d_gene: .
v_gene: TRBV7-9
CDR3nt: TGTGCCAGCAGCTTAACGGGGGAACTGTTTTTT
CDR3aa: CASSLTGELFF

len: 16
abundance: .
j_gene: TRBJ1-1
d_gene: .
v_gene: TRBV9
CDR3nt: TGTGCCAGCAGTCCTAACCCTGGACAGATGAACACTGAAGCTTTCTTT
CDR3aa: CASSPNPGQMNTEAFF

len: 14
abundance: .
j_gene: TRBJ2-2
d_gene: .
v_gene: TRBV9
CDR3nt: TGTGCCAGCAGCGGGAACCCGAACACCGGGGAGCTGTTTTTT
CDR3aa: CASSGNPNTGELFF

len: 15
abundance: .
j_gene: TRBJ1-5
d_gene: TRBD1
v_gene: TRBV19
CDR3nt: TGTGCCAGTAGAGGGGACAGGGGAGCGGGACAGCCCCAGCATTTT
CDR3aa: CASRGDRGAGQPQHF

len: 13
abundance: .
j_gene: TRBJ1-2
d_gene: .
v_gene: TRBV9
CDR3nt: TGTGCCAGCAGCCCACCCGGGACGGGGGGCTACACCTTC
CDR3aa: CASSPPGTGGYTF

len: 11
abundance: .
j_gene: TRBJ2-7
d_gene: .
v_gene: TRBV5-1
CDR3nt: TGCGCCAGCAGAGGGGGTCTCGAGCAGTACTTC
CDR3aa: CASRGGLEQYF

len: 19
abundance: .
j_gene: TRBJ2-3
d_gene: TRBD2
v_gene: TRBV5-1
CDR3nt: TGCGCCAGCAGCTCCTGGACTAGCGGGTTAGGGTTTGGCACAGATACGCAGTATTTT
CDR3aa: CASSSWTSGLGFGTDTQYF

len: 15
abundance: .
j_gene: TRBJ2-7
d_gene: .
v_gene: TRBV9
CDR3nt: TGTGCCAGCAGCGTAGGGGACTGGAGAACCTACGAGCAGTACTTC
CDR3aa: CASSVGDWRTYEQYF

len: 15
abundance: .
j_gene: TRBJ1-6
d_gene: .
v_gene: TRBV7-3
CDR3nt: TGTGCCAGCAGCTTAACCCCCTCCCTGGGCTCACCCCTCCACTTT
CDR3aa: CASSLTPSLGSPLHF

len: 13
abundance: .
j_gene: TRBJ1-2
d_gene: .
v_gene: TRBV5-4
CDR3nt: TGTGCCAGCCTTTATGAAGTTTATGAGGACTACACCTTC
CDR3aa: CASLYEVYEDYTF

len: 13
abundance: .
j_gene: TRBJ1-5
d_gene: TRBD1
v_gene: TRBV7-8
CDR3nt: TGTGCCAGCGGACAGGACCTCAATCAGCCCCAGCATTTT
CDR3aa: CASGQDLNQPQHF

len: 14
abundance: .
j_gene: TRBJ2-5
d_gene: TRBD1
v_gene: TRBV5-4
CDR3nt: TGTGCCAGCAGCTTACAGGGGAATGAGGAGACCCAGTACTTC
CDR3aa: CASSLQGNEETQYF

len: 13
abundance: .
j_gene: TRBJ2-7
d_gene: .
v_gene: TRBV2
CDR3nt: TGTGCCAGCAGTGACCCAGGCCCCTACGAGCAGTACTTC
CDR3aa: CASSDPGPYEQYF

len: 13
abundance: .
j_gene: TRBJ1-1
d_gene: .
v_gene: TRBV9
CDR3nt: TGTGCCAGCAGCCCCTACACCAACACTGAAGCTTTCTTT
CDR3aa: CASSPYTNTEAFF

len: 15
abundance: .
j_gene: TRBJ2-7
d_gene: .
v_gene: TRBV6-6
CDR3nt: TGTGCCAGCAGTTTGCCTAGCAGGTTGGCCTACGAGCAGTACTTC
CDR3aa: CASSLPSRLAYEQYF

len: 15
abundance: .
j_gene: TRBJ1-1
d_gene: .
v_gene: TRBV19
CDR3nt: TGTGCCAGTAGTATAGACAGAAGGATGAACACTGAAGCTTTCTTT
CDR3aa: CASSIDRRMNTEAFF

len: 12
abundance: .
j_gene: TRBJ1-5
d_gene: .
v_gene: TRBV12-3/TRBV12-4
CDR3nt: TGTGCCAGCCGCCCCAGGGGTCAGCCCCAGCATTTT
CDR3aa: CASRPRGQPQHF

len: 15
abundance: .
j_gene: TRBJ1-2
d_gene: .
v_gene: TRBV7-3
CDR3nt: TGTGCCAGCAGCTTAACAGGGGAGACTGGGGACGGCTACACCTTC
CDR3aa: CASSLTGETGDGYTF

len: 15
abundance: .
j_gene: TRBJ1-2
d_gene: .
v_gene: TRBV11-2
CDR3nt: TGTGCCAGCAGCTTAGTCTCAGGCGCTAACTATGGCTACACCTTC
CDR3aa: CASSLVSGANYGYTF

len: 16
abundance: .
j_gene: TRBJ2-1
d_gene: TRBD2
v_gene: TRBV19
CDR3nt: TGTGCCAGTAGTACGACTAGCGGAAGCTCCTACAATGAGCAGTTCTTC
CDR3aa: CASSTTSGSSYNEQFF

len: 16
abundance: once
j_gene: TRBJ2-6
d_gene: .
v_gene: TRBV14
CDR3nt: TGTGCCAGCAGCCAACGGAAACACTCTGGGGCCAACGTCCTGACTTTC
CDR3aa: CASSQRKHSGANVLTF

len: 14
abundance: .
j_gene: TRBJ2-1
d_gene: .
v_gene: TRBV11-2
CDR3nt: TGTGCCAGCAGCTTCTTGAGCTCCTACAATGAGCAGTTCTTC
CDR3aa: CASSFLSSYNEQFF

len: 12
abundance: .
j_gene: TRBJ1-1
d_gene: .
v_gene: TRBV25-1
CDR3nt: TGTGCCATCCGGGACTTAGTGGGTGAAGCTTTCTTT
CDR3aa: CAIRDLVGEAFF

len: 15
abundance: .
j_gene: TRBJ2-7
d_gene: TRBD2
v_gene: TRBV7-2
CDR3nt: TGTGCCAGCAGCCCCGCGGGAGGGACCTACTACGAGCAGTACTTC
CDR3aa: CASSPAGGTYYEQYF

len: 14
abundance: .
j_gene: TRBJ1-1
d_gene: .
v_gene: TRBV14
CDR3nt: TGTGCCAGCAGCCAAGCCAGCGGATACACTGAAGCTTTCTTT
CDR3aa: CASSQASGYTEAFF

len: 15
abundance: .
j_gene: TRBJ1-2
d_gene: .
v_gene: TRBV27
CDR3nt: TGTGCCAGCAGTTTATCCCCCCTCTGGAGGTATGGCTACACCTTC
CDR3aa: CASSLSPLWRYGYTF

len: 14
abundance: .
j_gene: TRBJ2-5
d_gene: TRBD1
v_gene: TRBV29-1
CDR3nt: TGCAGCGTTGAAGTGGGGACAGGGTGGAAGACCCAGTACTTC
CDR3aa: CSVEVGTGWKTQYF

len: 17
abundance: .
j_gene: TRBJ1-4
d_gene: TRBD1
v_gene: TRBV7-9
CDR3nt: TGTGCCAGCAGCCCAGGGACAGGGGCTCCAACTAATGAAAAACTGTTTTTT
CDR3aa: CASSPGTGAPTNEKLFF

len: 15
abundance: .
j_gene: TRBJ1-1
d_gene: .
v_gene: TRBV5-5
CDR3nt: TGTGCCAGCAGCTTGGTTTGGGCGTCTTTCCCTGAAGCTTTCTTT
CDR3aa: CASSLVWASFPEAFF

len: 16
abundance: .
j_gene: TRBJ2-2
d_gene: .
v_gene: TRBV24-1
CDR3nt: TGTGCCACCAGTGATTTCCCTGGGGGGTTAACCGGGGAGCTGTTTTTT
CDR3aa: CATSDFPGGLTGELFF

len: 18
abundance: once
j_gene: TRBJ2-3
d_gene: TRBD1
v_gene: TRBV5-1
CDR3nt: TGCGCCAGCAGCTTCTCGCGGACAGGGCGTCATTCGGTAGATACGCAGTATTTT
CDR3aa: CASSFSRTGRHSVDTQYF

len: 18
abundance: .
j_gene: TRBJ2-1
d_gene: TRBD2
v_gene: TRBV10-3
CDR3nt: TGTGCCATCAGCCTGACTAGCGGGAGGGCCGATATGCTCAATGAGCAGTTCTTC
CDR3aa: CAISLTSGRADMLNEQFF

len: 13
abundance: .
j_gene: TRBJ1-2
d_gene: TRBD1
v_gene: TRBV7-8
CDR3nt: TGTGCCAGCAGCTTCAACAGGGGGCAAAGCTACACCTTC
CDR3aa: CASSFNRGQSYTF

len: 14
abundance: few
j_gene: TRBJ1-1
d_gene: TRBD1
v_gene: TRBV27
CDR3nt: TGTGCCAGCAGCCCCGACAGGGGCGGCACTGAAGCTTTCTTT
CDR3aa: CASSPDRGGTEAFF

len: 16
abundance: .
j_gene: TRBJ1-5
d_gene: .
v_gene: TRBV6-2/TRBV6-3
CDR3nt: TGTGCCAGCAGCCCTTTCGGGGGCGCAGGCAATCAGCCCCAGCATTTT
CDR3aa: CASSPFGGAGNQPQHF

len: 13
abundance: few
j_gene: TRBJ1-2
d_gene: .
v_gene: TRBV5-1
CDR3nt: TGCGCCAGCAGCTCGACAGCCCTCTATGGCTACACCTTC
CDR3aa: CASSSTALYGYTF

len: 15
abundance: .
j_gene: TRBJ1-1
d_gene: .
v_gene: TRBV7-9
CDR3nt: TGTGCCAGCAGCGCCACAGTTAGCATGAACACTGAAGCTTTCTTT
CDR3aa: CASSATVSMNTEAFF

len: 14
abundance: .
j_gene: TRBJ2-7
d_gene: TRBD2
v_gene: TRBV3-1/TRBV3-2
CDR3nt: TGTGCCAGCAGCCCGACGGGAGGGTCCTACGAGCAGTACTTC
CDR3aa: CASSPTGGSYEQYF

len: 14
abundance: .
j_gene: TRBJ1-2
d_gene: TRBD1
v_gene: TRBV7-8
CDR3nt: TGTGCCAGCAGCTTAGCGCAGACAGGGAAGGGCTACACCTTC
CDR3aa: CASSLAQTGKGYTF

len: 14
abundance: few
j_gene: TRBJ1-4
d_gene: TRBD1
v_gene: TRBV3-1/TRBV3-2
CDR3nt: TGTGCCAGCAGCCTACAGGGGTTCGTTGGTGCACTGTTTTTT
CDR3aa: CASSLQGFVGALFF

len: 15
abundance: many
j_gene: TRBJ2-5
d_gene: TRBD1
v_gene: TRBV12-5
CDR3nt: TGTGCTAGTGGTTTGTATACAGGGGGAGTCGAGACCCAGTACTTC
CDR3aa: CASGLYTGGVETQYF

len: 15
abundance: .
j_gene: TRBJ1-5
d_gene: .
v_gene: TRBV30
CDR3nt: TGTGCCTGGAGCCTTGGACACCTTAGCAATCAGCCCCAGCATTTT
CDR3aa: CAWSLGHLSNQPQHF

len: 13
abundance: .
j_gene: TRBJ1-1
d_gene: .
v_gene: TRBV29-1
CDR3nt: TGCAGCGTGGCCTCAGGTGTGAACACTGAAGCTTTCTTT
CDR3aa: CSVASGVNTEAFF

len: 15
abundance: .
j_gene: TRBJ1-1
d_gene: TRBD1
v_gene: TRBV7-2
CDR3nt: TGTGCCAGCAGCTCGAGACGACAGGGACCCACTGAAGCTTTCTTT
CDR3aa: CASSSRRQGPTEAFF

len: 14
abundance: few
j_gene: TRBJ1-5
d_gene: .
v_gene: TRBV5-4
CDR3nt: TGTGCCAGCAGCTTGGGGGGTCCCGATCAGCCCCAGCATTTT
CDR3aa: CASSLGGPDQPQHF

len: 14
abundance: .
j_gene: TRBJ1-2
d_gene: .
v_gene: TRBV19
CDR3nt: TGTGCCAGTAGTATAGTTGGGGGGCTCGGTGGCTACACCTTC
CDR3aa: CASSIVGGLGGYTF

len: 15
abundance: .
j_gene: TRBJ2-7
d_gene: .
v_gene: TRBV4-1
CDR3nt: TGCGCCAGCAGCCAAGATGGGGTAGGTGGCCGCGAGCAGTACTTC
CDR3aa: CASSQDGVGGREQYF

len: 13
abundance: .
j_gene: TRBJ1-1
d_gene: .
v_gene: TRBV10-1
CDR3nt: TGCGCCAGCAGTGCAGCGATGAACACTGAAGCTTTCTTT
CDR3aa: CASSAAMNTEAFF